Below, one TCR beta chain is given with its context. The CDR3 loop spans 17 amino acids. CDR1 SEHNR and CDR2 FQNEAQ come from the germline V gene (reference sequence). J gave up 0 bases and V 5 bases, and 9 bases lay outside the gene matches. The sample is drawn from a study of cytomegalovirus exposure and HLA in healthy donors. TCRdb's copy holds only in-frame clones and misses some; the assay was immunoSEQ multiplex PCR. The sample carries some 200,000 clones, about 80% recorded once. Sequencing was performed on PBMCs. This sequence was found in a woman younger than 30 in good health and CMV-seropositive. The chain joins TRBV7-9 to TRBJ1-3, with TRBD1 matching over 8 bases. The CDR3 bases are TGTGCCAGCAGCCGACCGAAAACAGGGGGCTCTGGAAACACCATATATTTT. Translation: CASSRPKTGGSGNTIYF.